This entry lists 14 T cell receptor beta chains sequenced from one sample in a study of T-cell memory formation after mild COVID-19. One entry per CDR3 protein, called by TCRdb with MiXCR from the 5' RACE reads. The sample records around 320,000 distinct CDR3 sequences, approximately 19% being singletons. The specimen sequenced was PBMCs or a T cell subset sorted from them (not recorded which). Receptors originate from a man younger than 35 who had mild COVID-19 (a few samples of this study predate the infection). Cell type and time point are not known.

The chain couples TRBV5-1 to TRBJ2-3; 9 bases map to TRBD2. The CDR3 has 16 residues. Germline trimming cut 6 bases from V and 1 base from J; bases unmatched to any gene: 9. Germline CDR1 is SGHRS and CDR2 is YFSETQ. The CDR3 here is CASTGTSRMGTDTQYF. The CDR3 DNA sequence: TGCGCCAGCACCGGGACTAGCAGGATGGGCACAGATACGCAGTATTTT.

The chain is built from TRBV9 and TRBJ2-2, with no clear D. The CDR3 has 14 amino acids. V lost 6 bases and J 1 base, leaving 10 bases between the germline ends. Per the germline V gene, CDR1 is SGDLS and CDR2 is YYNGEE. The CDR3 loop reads CASMSPLNTGELFF. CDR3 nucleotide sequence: TGTGCCAGCATGTCGCCCCTGAACACCGGGGAGCTGTTTTTT. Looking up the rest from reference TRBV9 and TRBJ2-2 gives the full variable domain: DSGVTQTPKHLITATGQRVTLRCSPRSGDLSVYWYQQSLDQGLQFLIQYYNGEERAKGNILERFSAQQFPDLHSELNLSSLELGDSALYFCASMSPLNTGELFFGEGSRLTVL.

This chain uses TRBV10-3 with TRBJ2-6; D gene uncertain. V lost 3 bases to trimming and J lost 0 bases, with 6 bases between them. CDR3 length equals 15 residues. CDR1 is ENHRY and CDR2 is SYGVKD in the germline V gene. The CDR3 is CAISDRFSGANVLTF. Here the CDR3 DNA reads TGTGCCATCAGTGACCGATTCTCTGGGGCCAACGTCCTGACTTTC.

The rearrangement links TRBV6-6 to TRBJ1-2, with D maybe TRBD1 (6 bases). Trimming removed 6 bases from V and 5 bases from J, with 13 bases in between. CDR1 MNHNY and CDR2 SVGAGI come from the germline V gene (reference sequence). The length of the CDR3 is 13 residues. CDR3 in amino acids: CASRSGRGYGYTF. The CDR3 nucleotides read TGTGCCAGCAGATCAGGGAGGGGGTATGGCTACACCTTC.

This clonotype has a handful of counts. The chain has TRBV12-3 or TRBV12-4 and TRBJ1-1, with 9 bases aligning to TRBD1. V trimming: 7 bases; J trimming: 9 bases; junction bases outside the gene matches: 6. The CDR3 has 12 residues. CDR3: CASTGQGTKAFF. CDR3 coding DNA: TGTGCCAGCACAGGACAGGGGACCAAAGCTTTCTTT.

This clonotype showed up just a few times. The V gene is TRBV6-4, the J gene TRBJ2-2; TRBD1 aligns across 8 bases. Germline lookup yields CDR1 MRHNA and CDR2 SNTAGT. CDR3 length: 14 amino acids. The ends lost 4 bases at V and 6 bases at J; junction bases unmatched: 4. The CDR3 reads CASSAGGSSGELFF. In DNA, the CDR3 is TGTGCCAGCAGTGCAGGGGGCTCCTCCGGGGAGCTGTTTTTT.

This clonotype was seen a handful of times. The CDR3 bases are TGTGCCAGCAGCCAACGTCGACAGGGGAACACTGAAGCTTTCTTT. This encodes CASSQRRQGNTEAFF. The rearrangement uses TRBV3-1 and TRBJ1-1; 7 bases fit TRBD1. The trim removed 2 bases at V and 1 base at J, leaving 4 bases unmatched. The CDR3 has 15 amino acids. Germline V gives CDR1 LGHDT, CDR2 YNNKEL (reference sequence).

Here the CDR3 reads CASSFSYTDTQYF. The CDR3 DNA sequence: TGTGCCAGCAGCTTCAGCTACACAGATACGCAGTATTTT. The chain uses TRBV7-8 and TRBJ2-3; D is undetermined. V was pared by 3 bases and J by 2 bases, with 6 bases between. The CDR3 spans 13 residues. The germline V gene has CDR1 SGHVS and CDR2 FQNEAQ.

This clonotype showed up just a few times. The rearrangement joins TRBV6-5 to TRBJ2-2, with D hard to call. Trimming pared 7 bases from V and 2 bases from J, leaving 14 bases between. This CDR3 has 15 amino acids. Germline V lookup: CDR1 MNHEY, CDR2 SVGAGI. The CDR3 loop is CASKRRTLNTGELFF. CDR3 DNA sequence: TGTGCCAGCAAACGCCGGACCCTTAACACCGGGGAGCTGTTTTTT.

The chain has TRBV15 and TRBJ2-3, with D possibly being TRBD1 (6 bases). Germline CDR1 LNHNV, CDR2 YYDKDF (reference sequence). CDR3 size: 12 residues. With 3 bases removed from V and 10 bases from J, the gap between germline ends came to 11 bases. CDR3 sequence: CATSRGHFAQYF. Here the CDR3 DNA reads TGTGCCACCAGCAGGGGACACTTTGCGCAGTATTTT.

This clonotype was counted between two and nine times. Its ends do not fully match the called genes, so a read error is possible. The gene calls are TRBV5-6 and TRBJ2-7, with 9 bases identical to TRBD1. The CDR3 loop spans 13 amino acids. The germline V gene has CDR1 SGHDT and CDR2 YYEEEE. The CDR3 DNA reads TGTGCCAGCAGCGATCTAACCGGGACAGGGCGTCACTTC. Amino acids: CASSDLTGTGRHF. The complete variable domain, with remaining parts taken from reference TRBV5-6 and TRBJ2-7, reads DAGVTQSPTHLIKTRGQQVTLRCSPKSGHDTVSWYQQALGQGPQFIFQYYEEEERQRGNFPDRFSGHQFPNYSSELNVNALLLGDSALYLCASSDLTGTGRHFGPGTRLTVT.

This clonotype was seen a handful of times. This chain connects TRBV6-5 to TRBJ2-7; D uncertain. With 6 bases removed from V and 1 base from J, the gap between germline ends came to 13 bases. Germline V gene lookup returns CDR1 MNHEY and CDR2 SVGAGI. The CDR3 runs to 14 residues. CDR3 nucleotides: TGTGCCAGCAGCCGAATTTGGGAATCCTACGAGCAGTACTTC. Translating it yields CASSRIWESYEQYF.

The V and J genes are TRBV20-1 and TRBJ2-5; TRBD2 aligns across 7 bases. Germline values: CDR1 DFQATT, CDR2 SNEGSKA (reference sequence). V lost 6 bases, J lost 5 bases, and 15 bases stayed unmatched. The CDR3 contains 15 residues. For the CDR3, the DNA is TGCAGTGCCCGGAGGGCGGCGGGGGTAGGGGAGACCCAGTACTTC. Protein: CSARRAAGVGETQYF.

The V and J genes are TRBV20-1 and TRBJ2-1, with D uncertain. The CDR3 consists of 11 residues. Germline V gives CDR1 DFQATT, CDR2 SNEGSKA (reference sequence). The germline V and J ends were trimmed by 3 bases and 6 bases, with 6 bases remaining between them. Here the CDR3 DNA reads TGCAGTGCTAGGGTCGTCAATGAGCAGTTCTTC. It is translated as CSARVVNEQFF.